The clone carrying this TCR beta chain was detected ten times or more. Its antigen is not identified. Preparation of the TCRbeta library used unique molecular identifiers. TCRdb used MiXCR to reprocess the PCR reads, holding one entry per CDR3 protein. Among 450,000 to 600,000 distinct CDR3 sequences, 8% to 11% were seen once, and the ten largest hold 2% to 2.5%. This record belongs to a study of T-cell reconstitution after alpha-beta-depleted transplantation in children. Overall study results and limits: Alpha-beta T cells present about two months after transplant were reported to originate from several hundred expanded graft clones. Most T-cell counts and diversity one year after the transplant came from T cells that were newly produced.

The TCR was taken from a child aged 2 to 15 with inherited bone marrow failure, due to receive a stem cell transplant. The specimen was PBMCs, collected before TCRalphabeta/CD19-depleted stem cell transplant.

In DNA form, the CDR3 reads TGTGCCAGCAGCTTGCAGCGGGATAACACCGGGGAGCTGTTTTTT. It translates to CASSLQRDNTGELFF. The chain joins TRBV5-6 to TRBJ2-2, with 7 bases aligning to TRBD2. The CDR3 runs 15 residues. Germline V lookup: CDR1 SGHDT, CDR2 YYEEEE. Unmatched junction bases numbered 2, after V lost 1 base and J lost 2 bases. Variable domain in full (rest from reference TRBV5-6 and TRBJ2-2): DAGVTQSPTHLIKTRGQQVTLRCSPKSGHDTVSWYQQALGQGPQFIFQYYEEEERQRGNFPDRFSGHQFPNYSSELNVNALLLGDSALYLCASSLQRDNTGELFFGEGSRLTVL.